One sample yielded the 2 T cell receptor beta chains listed below, sequenced in a study of T-cell memory formation after mild COVID-19. One entry per CDR3 protein results from TCRdb running MiXCR on the 5' RACE reads. Of under 600,000 distinct CDR3 sequences listed, about 22% are singletons. The material sequenced was PBMCs or a T cell subset sorted from them (not recorded which). The receptors stem from an adult woman who had mild COVID-19 (a few samples of this study predate the infection). Cell type and time point are not known.

V is TRBV7-6 and J is TRBJ1-4; the D is unclear. Trimming shortened V by 4 bases and J by 0 bases, and 12 bases separated the two germline ends. This CDR3 contains 16 residues. Germline-derived CDR1 and CDR2 are SGHVS and FNYEAQ. CDR3 loop: CASSSGPYATNEKLFF. CDR3 nucleotides: TGTGCCAGCAGCTCCGGACCGTATGCAACTAATGAAAAACTGTTTTTT.

V usage is TRBV6-5 and J usage is TRBJ2-5; tentatively, D is TRBD1 (5 bases). The CDR3 runs 14 residues. The germline V gene has CDR1 MNHEY and CDR2 SVGAGI. Trimming took 4 bases from V and 4 from J, leaving 13 bases between them. CDR3: CASSSTSGIETQYF. For the CDR3, the DNA is TGTGCCAGCAGTTCTACATCAGGGATAGAGACCCAGTACTTC.